These 6 T cell receptor beta chains came from one sample sequenced in a study of technical replicates of blood from several donors. Sequencing used immunoSEQ multiplex PCR; TCRdb keeps in-frame clones, though not all of them. The sample contains over 60,000 clones, just over 90% of which appear only once. Sequenced sample: T cells isolated from PBMCs. The receptor set was obtained from a human donor in good health.

This clone occurred once. The J gene is TRBJ2-2, the V gene TRBV9, with 10 bases that match TRBD2. In germline, CDR1 is SGDLS, CDR2 YYNGEE. After removal of 4 bases from V and 1 base from J, the junction contained 1 base not matched to a gene. This CDR3 region has 15 residues. DNA of the CDR3: TGTGCCAGCAGCCGGACTAGCGGGAACACCGGGGAGCTGTTTTTT. Encoded protein: CASSRTSGNTGELFF.

The chain is built from TRBV11-3 and TRBJ2-7; 8 nucleotides line up with TRBD2. V dropped 5 bases and J dropped 0; count of bases not matched to a gene: 9. The V gene's germline CDR1 is SGHNT and CDR2 YENEEA. The CDR3 length is 16 residues. The CDR3, as DNA: TGTGCCAGCAGCCCCGATAGCGGGGCAAGCTCCTACGAGCAGTACTTC. Its translation: CASSPDSGASSYEQYF.

V usage is TRBV5-1 and J usage is TRBJ1-3; tentative D call: TRBD1 (6 bases). CDR1 is SGHRS and CDR2 is YFSETQ in the germline V gene. The CDR3 sequence is 14 residues long. Trimming pared 2 bases from V and 2 bases from J, leaving 8 bases between. Here the CDR3 reads CASSFSGAGNTIYF. The DNA of the CDR3 is TGCGCCAGCAGCTTCTCAGGGGCTGGAAACACCATATATTTT.

The chain recombines TRBV12-2 with TRBJ1-6; the table's D gene call, TRBD1, was not cross checked with the DNA. TRBV12-2 is a documented pseudogene. The CDR3 has 15 residues. CDR3 coding DNA: TGTGCAAGTCGCTCCGGACAGGGAGAACAATCACCCCTCCACTTT. Protein sequence: CASRSGQGEQSPLHF.

The gene calls are TRBV9 and TRBJ2-7, with D unclear. V lost 5 bases and J lost 7, with 10 bases in between. In germline, CDR1 is SGDLS, CDR2 YYNGEE. This CDR3 region has 11 residues. The CDR3 reads CASSPPGEQYF. Written as DNA, the CDR3 is TGTGCCAGCAGTCCCCCCGGGGAGCAGTACTTC.

A note on this clone: Sequence at one end of the junction differs from germline and may be a read error. J is TRBJ2-2 and V is TRBV7-7; a weak D match, TRBD2 (6 bases). CDR1 and CDR2 (germline): SSHAT, FNYEAQ (reference sequence). CDR3 size: 17 residues. The CDR3 nucleotides read TGTGCTAGCAGCTTAGGGGCCGGGACTTCGAACACCGGGGAGCTGTTTTTT. Translating gives CASSLGAGTSNTGELFF.